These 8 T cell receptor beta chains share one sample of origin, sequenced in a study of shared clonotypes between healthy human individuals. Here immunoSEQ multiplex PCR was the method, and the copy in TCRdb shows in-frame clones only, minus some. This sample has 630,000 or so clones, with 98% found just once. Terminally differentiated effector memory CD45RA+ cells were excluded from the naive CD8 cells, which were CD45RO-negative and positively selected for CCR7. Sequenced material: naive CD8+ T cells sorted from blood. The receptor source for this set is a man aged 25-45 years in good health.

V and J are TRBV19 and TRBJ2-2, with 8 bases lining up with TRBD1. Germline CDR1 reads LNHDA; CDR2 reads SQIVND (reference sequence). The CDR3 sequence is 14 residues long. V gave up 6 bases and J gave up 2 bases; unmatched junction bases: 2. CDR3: CASRGQENTGELFF. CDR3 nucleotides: TGTGCCAGTAGGGGACAGGAAAACACCGGGGAGCTGTTTTTT.

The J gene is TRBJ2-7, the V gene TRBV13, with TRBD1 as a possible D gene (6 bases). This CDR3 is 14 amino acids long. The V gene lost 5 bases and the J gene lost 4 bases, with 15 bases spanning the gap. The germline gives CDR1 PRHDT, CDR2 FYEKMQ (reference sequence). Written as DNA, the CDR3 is TGTGCCAGCAGCCCGAAACCACAGGGATACGAGCAGTACTTC. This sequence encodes CASSPKPQGYEQYF.

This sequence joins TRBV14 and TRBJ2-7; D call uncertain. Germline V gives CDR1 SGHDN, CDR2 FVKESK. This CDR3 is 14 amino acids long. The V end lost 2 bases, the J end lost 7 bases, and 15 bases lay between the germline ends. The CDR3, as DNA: TGTGCCAGCAGCCAATTAATTGGCCCCAGTGAGCAGTACTTC. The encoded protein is CASSQLIGPSEQYF.

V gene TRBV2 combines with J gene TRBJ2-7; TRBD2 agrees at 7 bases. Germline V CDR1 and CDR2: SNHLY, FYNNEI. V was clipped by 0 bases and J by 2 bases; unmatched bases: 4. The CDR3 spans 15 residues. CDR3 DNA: TGTGCCAGCAGTGAAGCGGCGGGGGACCCCTACGAGCAGTACTTC. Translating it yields CASSEAAGDPYEQYF.

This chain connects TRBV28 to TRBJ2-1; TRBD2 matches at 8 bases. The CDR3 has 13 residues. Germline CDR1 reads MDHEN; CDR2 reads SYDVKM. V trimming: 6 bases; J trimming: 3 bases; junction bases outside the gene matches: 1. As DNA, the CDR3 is TGTGCCAGCAGGGGACTAGACTACAATGAGCAGTTCTTC. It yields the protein CASRGLDYNEQFF.

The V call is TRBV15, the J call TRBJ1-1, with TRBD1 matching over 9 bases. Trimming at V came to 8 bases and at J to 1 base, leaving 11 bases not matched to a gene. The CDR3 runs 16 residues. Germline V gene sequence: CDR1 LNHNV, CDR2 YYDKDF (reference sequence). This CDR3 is CATQVPGQGPNTEAFF. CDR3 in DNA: TGTGCCACCCAGGTCCCGGGACAGGGACCGAACACTGAAGCTTTCTTT.

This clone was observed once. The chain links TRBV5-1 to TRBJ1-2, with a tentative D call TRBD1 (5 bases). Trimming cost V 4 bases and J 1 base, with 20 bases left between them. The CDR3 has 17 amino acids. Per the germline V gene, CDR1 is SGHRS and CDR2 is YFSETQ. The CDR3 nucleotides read TGCGCCAGCAGCCGTGACCCCGAGACAGTGTATAACTATGGCTACACCTTC. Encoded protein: CASSRDPETVYNYGYTF.

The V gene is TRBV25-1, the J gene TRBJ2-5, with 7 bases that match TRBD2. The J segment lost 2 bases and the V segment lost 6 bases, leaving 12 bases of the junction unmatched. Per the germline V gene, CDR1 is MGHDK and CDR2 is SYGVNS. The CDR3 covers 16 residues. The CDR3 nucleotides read TGTGCCAGCAGAGCCCTCGGGGGGAGGCGGCAAGAGACCCAGTACTTC. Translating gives CASRALGGRRQETQYF.